A single sample is the source of the 3 T cell receptor beta chains below, sequenced in a study of breast tumors, draining lymph nodes, adjacent tissues. Axillary draining lymph nodes of breast cancer patients supplied the node samples. TCRdb called the multiplex PCR reads again in MiXCR, with one record for every CDR3 protein. Among approximately 280,000 distinct CDR3 sequences, about 33% were seen once, and the ten largest hold over 0.95%. Material: axillary lymph node tissue. The origin of the receptors is a female donor with breast cancer. Some clones in this sample may be carry-over from other donors' samples.

J is TRBJ2-3 and V is TRBV2, with D perhaps assigned TRBD1 or TRBD2 (5 bases each). Germline V gives CDR1 SNHLY, CDR2 FYNNEI. The CDR3 is 15 residues long. Trimming left V 7 bases short and J 0 bases short, with 14 bases between. The DNA of the CDR3 is TGTGCCAGCAAAGAGGGGAGAAGAAGCACAGATACGCAGTATTTT. Its translation: CASKEGRRSTDTQYF.

The chain employs TRBV2 and TRBJ2-5, with 9 nucleotides matching TRBD1. Germline values: CDR1 SNHLY, CDR2 FYNNEI. There are 16 residues in the CDR3. V lost 8 bases and J lost 4; bases outside the gene matches: 14. CDR3 amino acids: CASLSGQGTLRETQYF. The CDR3 DNA sequence: TGTGCCAGCTTATCGGGACAGGGCACTCTCCGAGAGACCCAGTACTTC.

At least ten counts were recorded for this clonotype. The chain has TRBV30 and TRBJ1-2, with 9 bases matching TRBD1. The length of the CDR3 is 13 residues. The V gene end was trimmed by 6 bases and the J gene end by 8 bases; junction bases not matched to a gene: 10. Germline V gene sequence: CDR1 GTSNPN, CDR2 SVGIG (reference sequence). This chain's CDR3 is CACVGTGTVGYTF. The CDR3 nucleotides are TGTGCCTGCGTCGGGACAGGGACTGTAGGCTACACCTTC.